The 19 T cell receptor beta chains below come from one sample, sequenced in a study of cytomegalovirus exposure and HLA in healthy donors. A multiplex PCR was run with 60 Vbeta primers and 13 Jbeta primers. This table comes from immunoSEQ multiplex PCR, and its TCRdb copy is limited to in-frame clones, with some not included. The sample lists more than 140,000 clones; roughly four fifths were seen once. The sequencing input was PBMCs. Receptors originate from a woman in her thirties or forties in good health and CMV-seronegative.

V and J are TRBV14 and TRBJ2-5; unclear D gene. Germline CDR1 and CDR2: SGHDN and FVKESK. Trimming took off 6 bases at V and 0 bases at J, with 11 bases between the two ends. This CDR3 has 14 amino acids. CDR3 amino acids: CASSRGQHQETQYF. The CDR3 nucleotides read TGTGCCAGCAGTCGAGGCCAGCACCAAGAGACCCAGTACTTC.

This rearrangement joins TRBV27 to TRBJ2-7; TRBD2 matches at 11 bases. The germline gives CDR1 MNHEY, CDR2 SMNVEV (reference sequence). J was trimmed by 5 bases and V by 8 bases; bases with no gene match: 20. The CDR3 is 18 amino acids. The chain's CDR3 is CASHPYPGRLAGHNEQYF. For the CDR3, the DNA is TGTGCCAGCCATCCCTACCCCGGTAGACTAGCGGGACATAACGAGCAGTACTTC.

The chain combines TRBV6-1 with TRBJ1-1; TRBD1 matches at 8 bases. From germline, CDR1 is MNHNS and CDR2 SASEGT. V lost 1 base, J lost 1 base, and 5 bases stayed unmatched. The CDR3 is 16 residues long. CDR3 DNA sequence: TGTGCCAGCAGTGAAGAGGTGGACAGGGAGAACACTGAAGCTTTCTTT. This sequence encodes CASSEEVDRENTEAFF.

This chain connects TRBV7-9 to TRBJ1-5; weak D call: TRBD1 (5 bases). The CDR3 runs to 14 residues. Germline V gives CDR1 SEHNR, CDR2 FQNEAQ (reference sequence). V was cut by 1 base and J by 4 bases, with 8 bases left in between. The CDR3 sequence: CASSLEGVNQPQHF. The CDR3 nucleotides read TGTGCCAGCAGCTTAGAAGGGGTAAATCAGCCCCAGCATTTT.

The chain employs TRBV28 and TRBJ2-3; D gene ambiguous. The germline CDR1 and CDR2 sequences are MDHEN and SYDVKM. Trimming took off 5 bases at V and 1 base at J, with 13 bases between the two ends. The CDR3 is 15 amino acids. CDR3 protein: CASSHSRFGTDTQYF. CDR3 coding DNA: TGTGCCAGCAGTCACTCGCGTTTTGGCACAGATACGCAGTATTTT.

This clone was counted a single time. The rearrangement uses TRBV28 and TRBJ2-7, with D tentatively TRBD1 (5 bases). The CDR3 loop spans 14 amino acids. V was shortened by 4 bases and J by 2 bases, with 12 bases between the two germline ends. Per germline, CDR1 MDHEN and CDR2 SYDVKM. The CDR3 here is CASSSAGLPYEQYF. Written as DNA, the CDR3 is TGTGCCAGCAGTTCCGCAGGGTTGCCCTACGAGCAGTACTTC.

This clone was found a few times. The gene calls are TRBV4-3 and TRBJ2-1, with a weak D call TRBD2 (5 bases). V lost 0 bases and J lost 3, with 9 bases in between. The CDR3 has 15 amino acids. CDR1 and CDR2 from the germline V gene are LGHNA and YSLEER. The DNA of the CDR3 is TGCGCCAGCAGCCAAGATGGGAGTCGCTACAATGAGCAGTTCTTC. Its translation: CASSQDGSRYNEQFF.

This chain links TRBV5-1 with TRBJ2-2; 11 bases match TRBD1. From germline, CDR1 is SGHRS and CDR2 YFSETQ. The ends lost 4 bases at V and 5 bases at J; junction bases unmatched: 7. The CDR3 runs 16 residues. The CDR3 spells CASSPRTGGRTGELFF. The CDR3 DNA is TGCGCCAGCAGCCCCAGGACAGGGGGCCGTACCGGGGAGCTGTTTTTT.

The V and J genes are TRBV7-2 and TRBJ2-1, with TRBD2 identical over 11 bases. V lost 3 bases, J lost 4 bases, and 11 bases stayed unmatched. CDR1 and CDR2 (germline): SGHTA, FQGNSA. This CDR3 contains 18 residues. The CDR3, as DNA: TGTGCCAGCAGCTTCGGGTGGCTAGGGACTAGCGGATACAATGAGCAGTTCTTC. Protein: CASSFGWLGTSGYNEQFF.

The V gene is TRBV10-3, the J gene TRBJ1-1; TRBD1 matches at 10 bases. This CDR3 contains 14 residues. CDR1 and CDR2 from the germline V gene are ENHRY and SYGVKD. J gave up 2 bases and V 7 bases, and 4 bases lay outside the gene matches. The CDR3 DNA reads as TGTGCCATCAAACTGACAGGGGGCAACACTGAAGCTTTCTTT. It specifies CAIKLTGGNTEAFF.

The chain recombines TRBV6-6 with TRBJ1-4; D is uncertain. Trimming took off 4 bases at V and 1 base at J, with 10 bases between the two ends. There are 15 residues in the CDR3. CDR1 and CDR2 from the germline V gene are MNHNY and SVGAGI (reference sequence). CDR3 loop: CASSFNGQTNEKLFF. The CDR3 DNA is TGTGCCAGCAGTTTTAATGGGCAAACTAATGAAAAACTGTTTTTT.

This clone was detected once. The chain uses TRBV2 and TRBJ2-1; TRBD2 aligns across 7 bases. After removal of 9 bases from V and 3 bases from J, the junction contained 8 bases not matched to a gene. There are 14 residues in the CDR3. Looked up from germline, CDR1 is SNHLY and CDR2 is FYNNEI. The CDR3 loop is CASKTSRNYNEQFF. In DNA, the CDR3 is TGTGCCAGTAAGACTAGCAGGAACTACAATGAGCAGTTCTTC.

The rearrangement links TRBV27 to TRBJ1-6; 7 bases map to TRBD1. The CDR3 extends over 15 amino acids. Trimming at V came to 8 bases and at J to 5 bases, leaving 9 bases not matched to a gene. Looked up from germline, CDR1 is MNHEY and CDR2 is SMNVEV (reference sequence). CDR3: CASQRPGQHNSPLHF. CDR3 nucleotides: TGTGCCAGCCAACGACCGGGACAGCATAATTCACCCCTCCACTTT.

The chain carries TRBV6-5 and TRBJ2-1, with D unresolved. Germline V gene lookup returns CDR1 MNHEY and CDR2 SVGAGI. This CDR3 contains 14 residues. The V end lost 2 bases, the J end lost 4 bases, and 9 bases lay between the germline ends. The chain's CDR3 is CASSYQVNYNEQFF. Written as DNA, the CDR3 is TGTGCCAGCAGTTACCAGGTGAATTACAATGAGCAGTTCTTC.

This clone has just a few counts. This chain uses TRBV28 with TRBJ1-5, with D perhaps matching TRBD1 (6 bases). The ends were cut back, 8 bases at V and 0 bases at J, with 11 bases in the middle. The CDR3 has 14 amino acids. Germline CDR1 MDHEN, CDR2 SYDVKM. For the CDR3, the DNA is TGTGCCAGCCGGGACACTTATAGCAATCAGCCCCAGCATTTT. Protein sequence: CASRDTYSNQPQHF.

This clone occurred a few times. This sequence joins TRBV19 and TRBJ1-2; 8 nucleotides agree with TRBD1. Germline CDR1 LNHDA, CDR2 SQIVND (reference sequence). CDR3 length: 14 amino acids. Germline trimming cut 7 bases from V and 6 bases from J; bases unmatched to any gene: 10. DNA for the CDR3: TGTGCCAGTACTGAGGGACAGGAGGTAGATGGCTACACCTTC. Translated, it gives CASTEGQEVDGYTF.

The chain couples TRBV19 to TRBJ1-1; 9 nucleotides agree with TRBD1. Germline V CDR1 and CDR2: LNHDA, SQIVND (reference sequence). The CDR3 sequence is 14 residues long. J gave up 4 bases and V 4 bases, and 4 bases lay outside the gene matches. In DNA, the CDR3 is TGTGCCAGTAGTACAACAGGGGGCATCACTGAAGCTTTCTTT. This sequence encodes CASSTTGGITEAFF. The full variable domain, with the rest looked up from reference TRBV19 and TRBJ1-1, is DGGITQSPKYLFRKEGQNVTLSCEQNLNHDAMYWYRQDPGQGLRLIYYSQIVNDFQKGDIAEGYSVSREKKESFPLTVTSAQKNPTAFYLCASSTTGGITEAFFGQGTRLTVV.

The rearrangement uses TRBV28 and TRBJ1-5, with D possibly being TRBD1 (5 bases). This CDR3 is built from 13 residues. The V end was cut by 8 bases, the J end by 10 bases, with 18 bases between. The germline CDR1 and CDR2 sequences are MDHEN and SYDVKM. The CDR3 DNA reads TGTGCCAGCCGGGAGGTGGGACCAGGCCCCCAGCATTTT. Its protein product is CASREVGPGPQHF.

This clone was seen a single time. J is TRBJ2-3 and V is TRBV4-2; D is uncertain. The V end was cut by 0 bases, the J end by 3 bases, with 4 bases between. Looked up from germline, CDR1 is LGHNA and CDR2 is YNFKEQ. The CDR3 runs to 13 residues. The CDR3 DNA is TGTGCCAGCAGCCAAGATTCTACAGATACGCAGTATTTT. Translating gives CASSQDSTDTQYF.